This T cell receptor (beta chain) is from a study of blood T cells in healthy people across ages. Germline CDR1 is MDHEN and CDR2 is SYDVKM. V was trimmed by 5 bases and J by 6 bases, leaving 17 bases between them. CDR3 length: 14 residues. A sample-barcoded 5' primer and a J-beta primer mix were used in a second PCR of about 6 to 12 cycles. Using its own MiXCR run on the 5' RACE reads, TCRdb lists one record per CDR3 protein. The sample contains 780,000 or so distinct CDR3 sequences, approximately 60% of which appear only once. V is TRBV28 and J is TRBJ2-7, with D possibly being TRBD1 or TRBD2 (5 bases each). This receptor was identified in a man in his forties in good health. Sequences were obtained from blood. CDR3 bases: TGTGCCAGCAGTCGAATGGGACGGTTATCCGAGCAGTACTTC. Residues: CASSRMGRLSEQYF.